These 14 T cell receptor beta chains originate from one sample sequenced in a study of blood T cells in healthy people across ages. Primed by a sample-barcoded 5' primer and a J-beta primer mix, a second PCR proceeded for about 7 to 12 cycles. MiXCR, run by TCRdb on the 5' RACE reads, gives a single entry per CDR3 protein. The table has 600,000 or so distinct CDR3 sequences, around 20% seen once. Material for sequencing was blood. The receptors were gathered from a man aged 65 to 85 in good health.

This clonotype was recorded a few times. This rearrangement joins TRBV20-1 to TRBJ2-1, with D hard to call. CDR3 length equals 11 residues. In germline, CDR1 is DFQATT, CDR2 SNEGSKA (reference sequence). V lost 3 bases, J lost 5 bases, and 5 bases lay in between. Here the CDR3 reads CSASGNNEQFF. In nucleotides, the CDR3 is TGCAGTGCTAGTGGGAACAATGAGCAGTTCTTC.

This clonotype was observed a few times. V and J are TRBV5-5 and TRBJ2-7; D gene ambiguous. Germline CDR1 reads SGHKS; CDR2 reads YYEKEE (reference sequence). The CDR3 totals 14 residues. The V gene lost 5 bases and the J gene lost 5 bases, with 17 bases spanning the gap. CDR3 coding DNA: TGTGCCAGCAGGCCGTCCTTAGGTGCCCACGAGCAGTACTTC. Translating it yields CASRPSLGAHEQYF.

This clonotype was found many times. This chain connects TRBV28 to TRBJ2-7; D is possibly TRBD2 (6 bases). V lost 3 bases, J lost 10 bases, and 16 bases lay in between. CDR3 size: 13 residues. Germline V gene sequence: CDR1 MDHEN, CDR2 SYDVKM. DNA of the CDR3: TGTGCCAGCAGTTTGCGCCTGCCGGGAGTTCAGTACTTC. It is translated as CASSLRLPGVQYF.

The V gene is TRBV28, the J gene TRBJ2-2, with TRBD2 identical over 9 bases. CDR1 and CDR2 (germline): MDHEN, SYDVKM. The CDR3 is 15 amino acids. The trim removed 8 bases at V and 2 bases at J, leaving 6 bases unmatched. The CDR3 reads CASQMTSGNTGELFF. CDR3 nucleotides: TGTGCCAGCCAGATGACTAGCGGTAACACCGGGGAGCTGTTTTTT.

There are a few counts of this clonotype. This chain connects TRBV4-3 to TRBJ1-2, with 7 bases fitting TRBD1. V was pared by 0 bases and J by 3 bases, with 13 bases of the junction left unmatched. In germline, CDR1 is LGHNA, CDR2 YSLEER. CDR3 length equals 18 residues. This CDR3 is CASSQDPFPGQTYYGYTF. The CDR3 nucleotides are TGCGCCAGCAGCCAAGACCCCTTCCCGGGACAGACTTACTATGGCTACACCTTC.

Note on this clonotype: Relative to the germline gene, one junction end is altered; a read error may explain this. The chain has TRBV18 and TRBJ2-7, with TRBD2 identical over 9 bases. CDR3 length: 16 amino acids. From germline, CDR1 is KGHSH and CDR2 LQKENI. The CDR3 nucleotides read TGTGCCAGCCCACCACCGTGGGCGGGAGGGCTCAACGAGCAGTACTTC. Protein: CASPPPWAGGLNEQYF.

This chain links TRBV15 with TRBJ2-4, with 8 positions matching TRBD2. The J segment lost 1 base and the V segment lost 2 bases, leaving 10 bases of the junction unmatched. Germline V gene sequence: CDR1 LNHNV, CDR2 YYDKDF (reference sequence). This CDR3 comprises 18 residues. Here the CDR3 reads CATSRPGGGRNAKNIQYF. The CDR3 nucleotides are TGTGCCACCAGCAGACCCGGGGGCGGGAGGAATGCCAAAAACATTCAGTACTTC.

The V gene is TRBV12-3 or TRBV12-4, the J gene TRBJ1-5; TRBD1 matches at 9 bases. The CDR3 is 15 amino acids. V lost 5 bases, J lost 7 bases, and 9 bases stayed unmatched. The CDR3 DNA reads as TGTGCCAGCAGTACCGGGACAGGGCGTGAGCAGCCCCAGCATTTT. Translation gives CASSTGTGREQPQHF.

The DNA of the CDR3 is TGTGCCACCAGTGATTTGGGGGGGAGGCCCTACAATGAGCAGTTCTTC. Residues: CATSDLGGRPYNEQFF. This sequence joins TRBV24-1 and TRBJ2-1, with D maybe TRBD2 (6 bases). There are 16 residues in the CDR3. Trimming stripped 0 bases from V and 2 bases from J, with 10 bases between. CDR1 is KGHDR and CDR2 is SFDVKD in the germline V gene.

In regard to this clonotype: One end of the junction does not line up with germline, which may come from a read error. The V call is TRBV28, the J call TRBJ2-5, with TRBD1 identical over 8 bases. Germline lookup yields CDR1 MDHEN and CDR2 SYDVKM. This CDR3 is built from 14 residues. CDR3 DNA sequence: TGTGCCAGCAGAGCCCCGTGGGGACAGGCTAGGGAGTTCTTC. Residues: CASRAPWGQAREFF.

The chain couples TRBV7-2 to TRBJ2-5, with a weak D call TRBD2 (6 bases). CDR1 and CDR2 (germline): SGHTA, FQGNSA. This CDR3 spans 15 amino acids. V dropped 1 base and J dropped 4 bases, with 13 bases sitting between them. In nucleotides, the CDR3 is TGTGCCAGCAGCTTAGGAGTTATGGGGGGAGAGACCCAGTACTTC. Amino acids: CASSLGVMGGETQYF.

This clonotype appeared a few times. The CDR3 loop reads CASSSSRGYNEQFF. CDR3 in DNA: TGTGCCAGCAGTTCATCTCGGGGGTACAATGAGCAGTTCTTC. The chain links TRBV27 to TRBJ2-5; D may be TRBD2 (6 bases). The DNA end is a closer match to TRBJ2-1, so the J assignment may be wrong. This CDR3 has 14 amino acids. Germline CDR1 is MNHEY and CDR2 is SMNVEV (reference sequence).

The chain couples TRBV11-2 to TRBJ1-1; a weak D match, TRBD1 (5 bases). The CDR3 loop spans 12 amino acids. From germline, CDR1 is SGHAT and CDR2 FQNNGV. Trimming removed 4 bases at V and 11 bases at J, with 14 bases between. CDR3 protein: CASSSVGTVAFF. The CDR3 nucleotides are TGTGCCAGCAGCTCCGTAGGGACGGTGGCTTTCTTT.

The chain has TRBV20-1 and TRBJ2-7; 10 bases map to TRBD2. The CDR3 spans 15 residues. The germline V gene encodes CDR1 DFQATT and CDR2 SNEGSKA (reference sequence). Germline trimming cut 6 bases from V and 5 bases from J; bases unmatched to any gene: 13. The CDR3 spells CSALPPSGRPHEQYF. Written as DNA, the CDR3 is TGCAGTGCCCTCCCCCCTAGCGGGAGACCCCACGAGCAGTACTTC.